Following are 20 T cell receptor beta chains from one sample sequenced in a study of cytomegalovirus exposure and HLA in healthy donors. 13 Jbeta primers and 60 Vbeta primers were used for the PCR. The protocol was immunoSEQ multiplex PCR, while the TCRdb copy is restricted to in-frame clones and leaves out a portion. Seen here are about 160,000 clones, 75% to 90% observed once, and the top ten hold 1.5% to 2%. Sequencing used PBMCs. Receptors were obtained from a woman aged 18-29 years in good health and CMV-seronegative.

The chain combines TRBV6-5 with TRBJ1-4, with D maybe TRBD1 (5 bases). Trimming cost V 8 bases and J 4 bases, with 11 bases left between them. The CDR3 is made up of 13 amino acids. Germline CDR1 and CDR2: MNHEY and SVGAGI. In DNA form, the CDR3 reads TGTGCCAGCGGGCAGGGCTTTAATGAAAAACTGTTTTTT. Encoded protein: CASGQGFNEKLFF.

The J gene is TRBJ1-2, the V gene TRBV6-4; D is possibly TRBD1 (6 bases). The V gene's germline CDR1 is MRHNA and CDR2 SNTAGT. Trimming pared 6 bases from V and 2 bases from J, leaving 10 bases between. The CDR3 has 13 residues. CDR3 nucleotide sequence: TGTGCCAGCAGGGGGGCATACAACTATGGCTACACCTTC. Protein sequence: CASRGAYNYGYTF.

The rearrangement joins TRBV5-6 to TRBJ2-7, with TRBD1 as a possible D gene (5 bases). Germline lookup yields CDR1 SGHDT and CDR2 YYEEEE. This CDR3 has 14 amino acids. Trimming cost V 2 bases and J 5 bases, with 14 bases left between them. The CDR3 reads CASSFGQGSDEQYF. The CDR3 nucleotides are TGTGCCAGCAGCTTCGGGCAGGGTTCGGACGAGCAGTACTTC. The full variable domain, with the rest looked up from reference TRBV5-6 and TRBJ2-7, is DAGVTQSPTHLIKTRGQQVTLRCSPKSGHDTVSWYQQALGQGPQFIFQYYEEEERQRGNFPDRFSGHQFPNYSSELNVNALLLGDSALYLCASSFGQGSDEQYFGPGTRLTVT.

V and J are TRBV6-6 and TRBJ1-5; 7 bases match TRBD1. Unmatched junction bases numbered 9, after V lost 4 bases and J lost 6 bases. The CDR3 has 15 residues. Germline values: CDR1 MNHNY, CDR2 SVGAGI (reference sequence). The CDR3 region is CASSLDRRGAQPQHF. In DNA form, the CDR3 reads TGTGCCAGCAGTTTGGACAGGAGGGGAGCTCAGCCCCAGCATTTT.

V and J are TRBV5-1 and TRBJ2-3; D may be TRBD2 (5 bases). Per the germline V gene, CDR1 is SGHRS and CDR2 is YFSETQ. V was shortened by 3 bases and J by 3 bases, with 5 bases between the two germline ends. This CDR3 spans 12 amino acids. CDR3 amino acids: CASSWTTDTQYF. The CDR3 DNA sequence: TGCGCCAGCAGCTGGACTACAGATACGCAGTATTTT.

This sequence joins TRBV7-2 and TRBJ2-5; tentative D call: TRBD2 (6 bases). The germline V gene has CDR1 SGHTA and CDR2 FQGNSA. Trimming shortened V by 5 bases and J by 5 bases, and 9 bases separated the two germline ends. This CDR3 has 12 amino acids. CDR3 sequence (DNA): TGTGCCAGCAGCGGTGCGGGGGAGACCCAGTACTTC. Its translation is CASSGAGETQYF.

This clone appeared a single time. The rearrangement joins TRBV4-1 to TRBJ1-5; 8 positions match TRBD1. The CDR3 contains 16 residues. The V and J ends lost 0 bases and 3 bases, in that order; junction bases with no gene match: 4. The germline gives CDR1 MGHRA, CDR2 YSYEKL. CDR3 sequence: CASSQDGQGLNQPQHF. Here the CDR3 DNA reads TGCGCCAGCAGCCAAGACGGACAGGGCCTCAATCAGCCCCAGCATTTT.

The count of this clone is one. The rearrangement links TRBV27 to TRBJ2-5; 8 positions agree with TRBD1. The CDR3 spans 14 residues. Germline lookup yields CDR1 MNHEY and CDR2 SMNVEV (reference sequence). V lost 4 bases to trimming and J lost 7 bases; unmatched junction nucleotides: 8. For the CDR3, the DNA is TGTGCCAGCAGTTACGGACAGGGCCTAGGGACCCAGTACTTC. It codes for CASSYGQGLGTQYF.

The chain carries TRBV9 and TRBJ1-1, with 10 positions matching TRBD1. Germline values: CDR1 SGDLS, CDR2 YYNGEE. J gave up 0 bases and V 2 bases, and 4 bases lay outside the gene matches. This CDR3 is 16 amino acids long. The DNA for the CDR3 is TGTGCCAGCAGCGTGGGGACAGGGGCGATGAACACTGAAGCTTTCTTT. Translating it yields CASSVGTGAMNTEAFF. Full variable domain (missing parts from reference TRBV9 and TRBJ1-1): DSGVTQTPKHLITATGQRVTLRCSPRSGDLSVYWYQQSLDQGLQFLIQYYNGEERAKGNILERFSAQQFPDLHSELNLSSLELGDSALYFCASSVGTGAMNTEAFFGQGTRLTVV.

The J gene is TRBJ2-7, the V gene TRBV7-9; tentatively, D is TRBD1 (5 bases). The CDR3 has 15 amino acids. V was shortened by 2 bases and J by 2 bases, with 13 bases between the two germline ends. Germline lookup yields CDR1 SEHNR and CDR2 FQNEAQ (reference sequence). The CDR3 loop reads CASSLSLGVTYEQYF. In DNA form, the CDR3 reads TGTGCCAGCAGCTTATCCCTAGGGGTGACCTACGAGCAGTACTTC.

This clone has just a few counts. The chain uses TRBV14 and TRBJ1-4, with TRBD1 matching over 8 bases. V was clipped by 5 bases and J by 3 bases; unmatched bases: 5. This CDR3 region has 15 residues. The germline CDR1 and CDR2 sequences are SGHDN and FVKESK. The CDR3 DNA follows: TGTGCCAGCAGCTCCCGGGACAGGCCTAATGAAAAACTGTTTTTT. This sequence encodes CASSSRDRPNEKLFF.

V gene TRBV30 combines with J gene TRBJ2-3, with 8 bases identical to TRBD2. The CDR3 has 14 amino acids. Germline CDR1 GTSNPN, CDR2 SVGIG (reference sequence). The trim removed 8 bases at V and 4 bases at J, leaving 11 bases unmatched. As DNA, the CDR3 is TGTGCCCACAGCCTGGGGGGACTAGCAGATACGCAGTATTTT. It codes for CAHSLGGLADTQYF.

The gene calls are TRBV4-1 and TRBJ2-4; D is perhaps TRBD2 (6 bases). Germline V gene lookup returns CDR1 MGHRA and CDR2 YSYEKL. The CDR3 extends over 15 amino acids. V lost 1 base and J 6 bases, leaving 13 bases between the germline ends. For the CDR3, the DNA is TGCGCCAGCAGCCAAGGCGGGGAGTACGGAAACATTCAGTACTTC. The encoded protein is CASSQGGEYGNIQYF.

V usage is TRBV5-8 and J usage is TRBJ1-4; perhaps TRBD1 as D (5 bases). In germline, CDR1 is SGHTS, CDR2 YDEGEE. V was shortened by 0 bases and J by 2 bases, with 17 bases between the two germline ends. The CDR3 loop spans 18 amino acids. CDR3 loop: CASSLAMWQGRTNEKLFF. The CDR3 coding sequence is TGTGCCAGCAGCTTGGCGATGTGGCAGGGTCGGACTAATGAAAAACTGTTTTTT.

The V and J genes are TRBV7-9 and TRBJ1-5; 8 bases fit TRBD1. CDR1 is SEHNR, CDR2 FQNEAQ, per germline (reference sequence). This CDR3 has 17 amino acids. V lost 1 base, J lost 6 bases, and 11 bases stayed unmatched. DNA of the CDR3: TGTGCCAGCAGCTTAGGGACAGGGAGGTGGGGTGGTCAGCCCCAGCATTTT. It yields the protein CASSLGTGRWGGQPQHF.

V gene TRBV5-5 combines with J gene TRBJ1-5; TRBD1 is a possible D gene (6 bases). Trimming removed 4 bases from V and 0 bases from J, with 11 bases in between. The CDR3 is 15 residues long. Germline-derived CDR1 and CDR2 are SGHKS and YYEKEE (reference sequence). The CDR3 loop is CASSKGQSSNQPQHF. The CDR3 DNA follows: TGTGCCAGCAGCAAAGGACAGAGTAGCAATCAGCCCCAGCATTTT. The full variable domain, rest sourced from reference TRBV5-5 and TRBJ1-5, is DAGVTQSPTHLIKTRGQQVTLRCSPISGHKSVSWYQQVLGQGPQFIFQYYEKEERGRGNFPDRFSARQFPNYSSELNVNALLLGDSALYLCASSKGQSSNQPQHFGDGTRLSIL.

This clone was observed a few times. J is TRBJ1-4 and V is TRBV25-1; 11 positions match TRBD1. The ends lost 3 bases at V and 0 bases at J; junction bases unmatched: 0. Germline values: CDR1 MGHDK, CDR2 SYGVNS. The length of the CDR3 is 16 residues. CDR3 residues: CASSEGQGATNEKLFF. CDR3 nucleotide sequence: TGTGCCAGCAGTGAGGGACAGGGGGCAACTAATGAAAAACTGTTTTTT.

This chain connects TRBV9 to TRBJ1-4; possibly TRBD1 for D (5 bases). Trimming pared 3 bases from V and 8 bases from J, leaving 17 bases between. The CDR3 consists of 15 residues. Looked up from germline, CDR1 is SGDLS and CDR2 is YYNGEE. The CDR3 nucleotides read TGTGCCAGCAGCGCCGAGGGGAGGGTTGAAGAAAAACTGTTTTTT. Translated: CASSAEGRVEEKLFF.

The chain is built from TRBV10-3 and TRBJ2-5; TRBD1 is a possible D gene (6 bases). From germline, CDR1 is ENHRY and CDR2 SYGVKD. V lost 3 bases, J lost 5 bases, and 16 bases lay in between. CDR3 length: 15 residues. CDR3 coding DNA: TGTGCCATCAGTGATCCCATCCAGGGGCTGGAGACCCAGTACTTC. Translated, it gives CAISDPIQGLETQYF.

On this clone: One end of the junction is discordant with germline, which a read error may explain. The chain uses TRBV4-1 and TRBJ2-1; a weak D match, TRBD2 (6 bases). The CDR3 sequence is 13 residues long. Germline V gene sequence: CDR1 MGHRA, CDR2 YSYEKL. In DNA, the CDR3 is TGCGCCAGCAGCCCGGGAGAGTGGGGGGACGTTGTCTTC. Translation: CASSPGEWGDVVF.